This note documents a single T cell receptor (beta chain) sequence. This entry belongs to a study of shared clonotypes between healthy human individuals. CDR1 and CDR2 from the germline V gene are MNHEY and SMNVEV (reference sequence). V shed 5 bases, J shed 7 bases, and the junction held 8 bases outside the gene matches. The CDR3 spans 14 residues. Genomic DNA of each subset was evenly split across several immunoSEQ plates. This table comes from immunoSEQ multiplex PCR, and its TCRdb copy is limited to in-frame clones, with some not included. The table lists hundreds of thousands of clones, 92% of them singletons, with more than 20% in the top ten. CD8 cells regarded as naive lacked CD45RO, were positively chosen for CCR7, and omitted terminally differentiated effector memory CD45RA+ cells.

Sequenced: naive CD8+ T cells sorted from blood. This chain connects TRBV27 to TRBJ2-1, with 7 bases lining up with TRBD2. The source of this sequence is a man aged 30 to 39 in good health. In nucleotides, the CDR3 is TGTGCCAGCAGTCCCGGGACTAAGGGGAATGAGCAGTTCTTC. Protein sequence: CASSPGTKGNEQFF.